These T cell receptor beta chains were read from a single sample in a study of OX40 agonist ivuxolimab in advanced cancers. Method: immunoSEQ multiplex PCR; TCRdb's copy keeps in-frame clones and lacks some. The sample comprises about 53,000 clones, about four fifths of which are singletons, and roughly 4.5% rests with the top ten. The source material was CD4+ or CD8+ T cells sorted from blood, sampled in a trial of the OX40 agonist ivuxolimab. The source of these receptors is an adult with an advanced solid tumor such as melanoma, head and neck, liver or kidney cancer. Each CDR3 is given with its conserved first and last residue. Each record gives: CDR3 protein, CDR3 DNA, D gene, J gene, clone size, V gene. A D gene is named only where the DNA matches it firmly. Clone size is not always given. Where it is, it says once, few, many or a class for expanded clones.

CDR3 protein: CASSSSGVNTEAFF; CDR3 DNA: TGTGCCAGCAGCTCTTCAGGAGTGAACACTGAAGCTTTCTTT; D gene: NA; J gene: TRBJ1-1; clone size: medium-sized; V gene: TRBV11-2
CDR3 protein: CASSAQGTPGYNEQFF; CDR3 DNA: TGTGCCAGCAGTGCACAGGGGACTCCTGGTTACAATGAGCAGTTCTTC; D gene: NA; J gene: TRBJ2-1; clone size: NA; V gene: TRBV6-1
CDR3 protein: CASSSPEGSGNGYEQYF; CDR3 DNA: TGTGCCAGCAGCTCCCCTGAGGGTAGCGGAAACGGCTACGAGCAGTACTTC; D gene: NA; J gene: TRBJ2-7; clone size: NA; V gene: TRBV21-1
CDR3 protein: CASSLYGGRSLNYGYTF; CDR3 DNA: TGTGCCAGCAGTTTATATGGGGGGCGCTCCTTAAACTATGGCTACACCTTC; D gene: NA; J gene: TRBJ1-2; clone size: NA; V gene: TRBV28
CDR3 protein: CASSFRPLAASHF; CDR3 DNA: TGTGCCAGCAGCTTCAGGCCCCTAGCGGCCTCCCACTTC; D gene: TRBD2; J gene: TRBJ2-7; clone size: NA; V gene: TRBV2
CDR3 protein: CASSLGGNTEAFF; CDR3 DNA: TGCGCCAGCAGCTTGGGGGGGAACACTGAAGCTTTCTTT; D gene: NA; J gene: TRBJ1-1; clone size: NA; V gene: TRBV5-1
CDR3 protein: CASSIGAEAFF; CDR3 DNA: TGTGCCAGCAGCATAGGGGCTGAAGCTTTCTTT; D gene: NA; J gene: TRBJ1-1; clone size: once; V gene: TRBV11-3
CDR3 protein: CASSEDRKTSGYTF; CDR3 DNA: TGTGCCAGCAGTGAAGACCGAAAAACAAGTGGCTACACCTTC; D gene: NA; J gene: TRBJ1-2; clone size: few; V gene: TRBV6-1
CDR3 protein: CASSKAGQGGYEQYF; CDR3 DNA: TGTGCCAGCAGCAAAGCAGGGCAGGGGGGTTACGAGCAGTACTTC; D gene: NA; J gene: TRBJ2-7; clone size: NA; V gene: TRBV21-1
CDR3 protein: CASSTMSGGTYEQYF; CDR3 DNA: TGTGCCAGCAGCACCATGAGCGGGGGGACCTACGAGCAGTACTTC; D gene: TRBD2; J gene: TRBJ2-7; clone size: NA; V gene: TRBV7-3
CDR3 protein: CASRESPGGYNGQFF; CDR3 DNA: TGTGCCAGCAGGGAATCTCCCGGGGGCTACAATGGGCAGTTCTTC; D gene: NA; J gene: TRBJ2-1; clone size: NA; V gene: TRBV2
CDR3 protein: CASSLATATETQYF; CDR3 DNA: TGTGCCAGCAGCTTAGCGACAGCCACGGAGACCCAGTACTTC; D gene: NA; J gene: TRBJ2-5; clone size: once; V gene: TRBV7-7
CDR3 protein: CASSLEPSGSAWFYEQYF; CDR3 DNA: TGTGCCAGCAGCTTAGAACCTAGCGGGAGTGCATGGTTCTACGAGCAGTACTTC; D gene: TRBD2; J gene: TRBJ2-7; clone size: medium-sized; V gene: TRBV7-2
CDR3 protein: CASSREEASTYEQYF; CDR3 DNA: TGTGCCAGCAGCCGCGAGGAGGCGAGTACCTACGAGCAGTACTTC; D gene: NA; J gene: TRBJ2-7; clone size: NA; V gene: TRBV28
CDR3 protein: CSGEKGNEQFF; CDR3 DNA: TGCAGCGGAGAGAAAGGGAATGAGCAGTTCTTC; D gene: NA; J gene: TRBJ2-1; clone size: NA; V gene: TRBV29-1
CDR3 protein: CASSLRAGLSNQPQHF; CDR3 DNA: TGTGCCAGCAGCTTAAGGGCAGGTCTTAGCAATCAGCCCCAGCATTTT; D gene: NA; J gene: TRBJ1-5; clone size: NA; V gene: TRBV7-8
CDR3 protein: CASSFLGQGGLSSKLFF; CDR3 DNA: TGTGCCAGCAGTTTTTTAGGACAGGGAGGTCTTTCTTCAAAACTGTTTTTT; D gene: TRBD1; J gene: TRBJ1-4; clone size: NA; V gene: TRBV28
CDR3 protein: CASSLEGLAAEQFF; CDR3 DNA: TGTGCCAGCAGCTTAGAGGGACTAGCAGCTGAGCAGTTCTTC; D gene: TRBD2; J gene: TRBJ2-1; clone size: NA; V gene: TRBV7-2
CDR3 protein: CASSMGDSGTF; CDR3 DNA: TGTGCCAGTAGTATGGGGGACAGCGGGACCTTC; D gene: TRBD1; J gene: TRBJ1-2; clone size: NA; V gene: TRBV19
CDR3 protein: CASSYAGYEQYF; CDR3 DNA: TGTGCCAGCAGTTACGCGGGGTACGAGCAGTACTTC; D gene: NA; J gene: TRBJ2-7; clone size: NA; V gene: TRBV6-5
CDR3 protein: CASNRGRQDTQYF; CDR3 DNA: TGTGCCAGTAATAGGGGGCGCCAAGATACGCAGTATTTT; D gene: TRBD1; J gene: TRBJ2-3; clone size: NA; V gene: TRBV19
CDR3 protein: CASSPNRGQGGYTF; CDR3 DNA: TGTGCCAGCAGCCCAAATAGGGGCCAGGGGGGCTACACCTTC; D gene: NA; J gene: TRBJ1-2; clone size: medium-sized; V gene: TRBV7-2
CDR3 protein: CAISVSQMNTEAFF; CDR3 DNA: TGTGCCATCAGTGTTTCCCAGATGAACACTGAAGCTTTCTTT; D gene: NA; J gene: TRBJ1-1; clone size: NA; V gene: TRBV10-3
CDR3 protein: CASSLTGPNEQFF; CDR3 DNA: TGTGCCAGCAGCTTAACAGGGCCGAATGAGCAGTTCTTC; D gene: NA; J gene: TRBJ2-1; clone size: medium-sized; V gene: TRBV7-2
CDR3 protein: CASSRRGLDTGELFF; CDR3 DNA: TGTGCCAGCAGCAGAAGGGGGCTGGACACCGGGGAGCTGTTTTTT; D gene: TRBD1; J gene: TRBJ2-2; clone size: NA; V gene: TRBV7-2
CDR3 protein: CASSLTQGLSGNTIYF; CDR3 DNA: TGTGCCAGCAGCTTAACTCAGGGGCTCTCTGGAAACACCATATATTTT; D gene: NA; J gene: TRBJ1-3; clone size: NA; V gene: TRBV7-8
CDR3 protein: CASSEWSSGRAPNEQFF; CDR3 DNA: TGTGCCAGCAGTGAATGGTCTAGCGGGAGGGCTCCCAATGAGCAGTTCTTC; D gene: TRBD2; J gene: TRBJ2-1; clone size: NA; V gene: TRBV25-1
CDR3 protein: CASRTANYVQQYF; CDR3 DNA: TGTGCCAGCCGGACGGCTAACTACGTCCAGCAGTACTTC; D gene: NA; J gene: TRBJ2-7; clone size: few; V gene: TRBV27
CDR3 protein: CASRPGTANVLTF; CDR3 DNA: TGTGCCAGCAGACCCGGGACAGCCAACGTCCTGACTTTC; D gene: NA; J gene: TRBJ2-6; clone size: few; V gene: TRBV11-3
CDR3 protein: CASSLPGMYTQYF; CDR3 DNA: TGTGCCAGCAGCTTACCGGGAATGTATACGCAGTATTTT; D gene: NA; J gene: TRBJ2-3; clone size: NA; V gene: TRBV7-3
CDR3 protein: CASSQDGVPSSYEQYF; CDR3 DNA: TGTGCCAGCAGCCAAGATGGGGTTCCTAGCTCCTACGAGCAGTACTTC; D gene: NA; J gene: TRBJ2-7; clone size: NA; V gene: TRBV4-2
CDR3 protein: CASSYRGTMNEQFF; CDR3 DNA: TGTGCCAGCAGTTACCGAGGGACGATGAATGAGCAGTTCTTC; D gene: NA; J gene: TRBJ2-1; clone size: NA; V gene: TRBV6-5
CDR3 protein: CAAAVERGGYGYTF; CDR3 DNA: TGTGCCGCCGCGGTTGAAAGGGGTGGCTATGGCTACACCTTC; D gene: NA; J gene: TRBJ1-2; clone size: NA; V gene: TRBV2
CDR3 protein: CASSQEVGRGQETQYF; CDR3 DNA: TGTGCCAGCAGCCAAGAGGTCGGGCGGGGACAAGAGACCCAGTACTTC; D gene: NA; J gene: TRBJ2-5; clone size: NA; V gene: TRBV14
CDR3 protein: CAWSGQVPEKLFF; CDR3 DNA: TGTGCCTGGAGTGGACAGGTCCCCGAAAAACTGTTTTTT; D gene: NA; J gene: TRBJ1-4; clone size: NA; V gene: TRBV30
CDR3 protein: CASSLGAGPNTEAFF; CDR3 DNA: TGTGCCAGCAGCTTAGGTGCAGGGCCGAACACTGAAGCTTTCTTT; D gene: NA; J gene: TRBJ1-1; clone size: NA; V gene: TRBV7-2
CDR3 protein: CASRLAYEQYF; CDR3 DNA: TGTGCCAGCAGACTCGCCTACGAGCAGTACTTC; D gene: NA; J gene: TRBJ2-7; clone size: NA; V gene: TRBV6-1
CDR3 protein: CAISATESGAGEQFF; CDR3 DNA: TGTGCCATCAGTGCAACCGAGTCAGGGGCGGGAGAGCAGTTCTTC; D gene: NA; J gene: TRBJ2-1; clone size: NA; V gene: TRBV10-3
CDR3 protein: CASSLWQGNTEAFF; CDR3 DNA: TGTGCCAGCAGTTTGTGGCAGGGGAACACTGAAGCTTTCTTT; D gene: NA; J gene: TRBJ1-1; clone size: NA; V gene: TRBV28
CDR3 protein: CASSLARSTDTQYF; CDR3 DNA: TGTGCCAGCAGCTTAGCGCGTTCCACAGATACGCAGTATTTT; D gene: NA; J gene: TRBJ2-3; clone size: NA; V gene: TRBV11-2
CDR3 protein: CASSTVAGARYEQYF; CDR3 DNA: TGTGCCAGCAGTACGGTAGCGGGTGCTAGGTACGAGCAGTACTTC; D gene: TRBD2; J gene: TRBJ2-7; clone size: NA; V gene: TRBV6-1
CDR3 protein: CASSFHELAGVTDTQYF; CDR3 DNA: TGTGCCAGCAGCTTCCACGAACTAGCGGGAGTAACAGATACGCAGTATTTT; D gene: TRBD2; J gene: TRBJ2-3; clone size: NA; V gene: TRBV11-3
CDR3 protein: CASRGRTSGIYNEQFF; CDR3 DNA: TGCGCCAGCAGGGGCAGGACTAGCGGAATATACAATGAGCAGTTCTTC; D gene: TRBD2; J gene: TRBJ2-1; clone size: few; V gene: TRBV10-2
CDR3 protein: CASSENWGRDYGYTF; CDR3 DNA: TGTGCCAGCAGTGAAAATTGGGGTCGTGACTATGGCTACACCTTC; D gene: NA; J gene: TRBJ1-2; clone size: NA; V gene: TRBV6-1
CDR3 protein: CASSFGDSSGNTIYF; CDR3 DNA: TGTGCCAGCAGCTTCGGGGATAGCTCTGGAAACACCATATATTTT; D gene: NA; J gene: TRBJ1-3; clone size: NA; V gene: TRBV7-9
CDR3 protein: CASSLANSRGRAIYNEQFF; CDR3 DNA: TGTGCCAGCAGCTTAGCGAACTCTCGCGGGAGGGCCATTTACAATGAGCAGTTCTTC; D gene: TRBD2; J gene: TRBJ2-1; clone size: NA; V gene: TRBV7-9
CDR3 protein: CAISEKGRDEKLFF; CDR3 DNA: TGTGCCATCAGTGAGAAGGGGCGCGATGAAAAACTGTTTTTT; D gene: NA; J gene: TRBJ1-4; clone size: NA; V gene: TRBV10-3
CDR3 protein: CASSLYYEQYF; CDR3 DNA: TGTGCCAGCAGCCTCTATTACGAGCAGTACTTC; D gene: NA; J gene: TRBJ2-7; clone size: NA; V gene: TRBV7-8
CDR3 protein: CASSPYRGPNSPLHF; CDR3 DNA: TGTGCCAGCAGTCCCTACAGGGGGCCTAATTCACCCCTCCACTTT; D gene: TRBD1; J gene: TRBJ1-6; clone size: NA; V gene: TRBV27